What follows are 19 T cell receptor beta chains derived from one specimen sequenced in a study of T cells in Graves' hyperthyroidism and ophthalmopathy. RNA transcripts gave rise to amplified TCR beta CDR3 regions. TCR CDR3 regions were first amplified by RT-PCR with HTBI primers. TCRdb itself ran the multiplex PCR reads through MiXCR, one entry per CDR3 protein. This sample carries around 570,000 distinct CDR3 sequences, 15% to 20% of them seen once, and the ten largest clones take about 50%. Sequenced: blood. The receptors stem from a man aged 40-55 years with Graves' ophthalmopathy.

This clonotype was counted between two and nine times. J is TRBJ2-1 and V is TRBV5-1; D possibly corresponds to TRBD1 (5 bases). This CDR3 spans 13 amino acids. The V gene lost 3 bases and the J gene lost 4 bases, with 8 bases spanning the gap. CDR1 is SGHRS, CDR2 YFSETQ, per germline. DNA of the CDR3: TGCGCCAGCAGCTCACCAGGGTACAATGAGCAGTTCTTC. Its protein product is CASSSPGYNEQFF.

The chain uses TRBV5-6 and TRBJ1-5, with TRBD1 matching over 7 bases. CDR1 and CDR2 from the germline V gene are SGHDT and YYEEEE. This CDR3 spans 14 amino acids. The junction had 4 bases not matched to a gene; V was cut back by 2 bases and J by 5 bases. The CDR3 region has the DNA TGTGCCAGCAGCTTACAGGGGCGGGATCAGCCCCAGCATTTT. Protein product: CASSLQGRDQPQHF.

The V call is TRBV27, the J call TRBJ2-3, with 10 bases aligning to TRBD2. Per the germline V gene, CDR1 is MNHEY and CDR2 is SMNVEV (reference sequence). The CDR3 is 16 amino acids. After removal of 4 bases from V and 0 bases from J, the junction contained 4 bases not matched to a gene. The DNA for the CDR3 is TGTGCCAGCAGTTGGATAGCGGGGGGAAGCACAGATACGCAGTATTTT. Protein product: CASSWIAGGSTDTQYF.

This chain links TRBV20-1 with TRBJ2-2; 10 bases align to TRBD2. The J segment lost 7 bases and the V segment lost 1 base, leaving 12 bases of the junction unmatched. The CDR3 length is 17 residues. Germline V gene sequence: CDR1 DFQATT, CDR2 SNEGSKA (reference sequence). The CDR3 reads CSARANSGGPWGGELFF. The CDR3 bases are TGCAGTGCTAGAGCCAATAGCGGGGGGCCTTGGGGCGGGGAGCTGTTTTTT.

The chain recombines TRBV4-2 with TRBJ1-4; D might be TRBD1 (5 bases). V was cut by 4 bases and J by 7 bases, with 13 bases left in between. This CDR3 is built from 14 residues. In germline, CDR1 is LGHNA, CDR2 YNFKEQ. The CDR3 spells CASSLGRVREKLFF. The CDR3 coding sequence is TGTGCCAGCAGCCTTGGCAGGGTACGTGAAAAACTGTTTTTT.

The CDR3 DNA reads TGTGCCAGTACAGGGATGAATAACTATGGCTACACCTTC. Protein: CASTGMNNYGYTF. The rearrangement joins TRBV19 to TRBJ1-2, with a weak D call TRBD1 (5 bases). Germline CDR1 LNHDA, CDR2 SQIVND (reference sequence). The V end was cut by 7 bases, the J end by 1 base, with 10 bases between. The CDR3 spans 13 residues.

This chain joins TRBV5-1 and TRBJ2-7; D unresolved. Per the germline V gene, CDR1 is SGHRS and CDR2 is YFSETQ. The length of the CDR3 is 15 residues. Trimming stripped 0 bases from V and 4 bases from J, with 14 bases between. The DNA of the CDR3 is TGCGCCAGCAGCTTGGAATTCCGGGCAGCGTACGAGCAGTACTTC. Protein product: CASSLEFRAAYEQYF.

This chain links TRBV20-1 with TRBJ1-6; the D gene is possibly TRBD1 (5 bases). This CDR3 spans 15 amino acids. The germline V gene has CDR1 DFQATT and CDR2 SNEGSKA (reference sequence). Trimming removed 2 bases from V and 7 bases from J, with 15 bases in between. This chain's CDR3 is CSARTRGTENSPLHF. The CDR3 DNA follows: TGCAGTGCTAGAACCCGGGGGACGGAAAATTCACCCCTCCACTTT.

This clonotype was counted between two and nine times. This chain's CDR3 is CASSQAGLAGSHEQFF. In nucleotides, the CDR3 is TGTGCCAGCAGCCAAGCGGGACTAGCGGGATCCCATGAGCAGTTCTTC. The V call is TRBV4-2, the J call TRBJ2-1; 13 nucleotides agree with TRBD2. Trimming took 1 base from V and 8 from J; bases not matched to a gene: 5. Germline V CDR1 and CDR2: LGHNA, YNFKEQ. The CDR3 runs 16 residues.

The CDR3 nucleotides read TGTGCCAGCAGCCAAGAAATTGCGGGGTATCAGCCCCAGCATTTT. Encoded protein: CASSQEIAGYQPQHF. The chain recombines TRBV4-2 with TRBJ1-5; no definite D call. This CDR3 has 15 amino acids. V was cut by 0 bases and J by 5 bases, with 11 bases left in between. Germline loops: CDR1 LGHNA, CDR2 YNFKEQ.

The chain links TRBV20-1 to TRBJ2-5; 8 bases agree with TRBD2. From germline, CDR1 is DFQATT and CDR2 SNEGSKA (reference sequence). The CDR3 has 13 residues. The V gene end was trimmed by 5 bases and the J gene end by 5 bases; junction bases not matched to a gene: 7. The CDR3 sequence is CSAGRGVGETQYF. The CDR3 nucleotides read TGCAGTGCTGGGCGGGGGGTGGGGGAGACCCAGTACTTC.

In its sample, this clonotype was seen many times. In DNA, the CDR3 is TGTGCCATCAGTGATATAGCGGGGGCGCGCTCCTACAATGAGCAGTTCTTC. Amino acids: CAISDIAGARSYNEQFF. The V gene is TRBV10-3, the J gene TRBJ2-1, with 9 bases fitting TRBD2. J was trimmed by 0 bases and V by 3 bases; bases with no gene match: 6. There are 17 residues in the CDR3. Germline V gives CDR1 ENHRY, CDR2 SYGVKD.

Ten or more counts support this clonotype. The chain couples TRBV6-4 to TRBJ1-2; the D gene is possibly TRBD1 (5 bases). Trimming shortened V by 6 bases and J by 4 bases, and 12 bases separated the two germline ends. This CDR3 region has 13 residues. Germline assignment: CDR1 MRHNA and CDR2 SNTAGT. CDR3 in amino acids: CASSEGQIYGYTF. In DNA form, the CDR3 reads TGTGCCAGCAGCGAGGGGCAGATCTATGGCTACACCTTC.

This clonotype was recorded only once. The rearrangement joins TRBV19 to TRBJ2-1; perhaps TRBD2 as D (6 bases). The V gene's germline CDR1 is LNHDA and CDR2 SQIVND (reference sequence). This CDR3 has 15 amino acids. Trimming stripped 9 bases from V and 8 bases from J, with 23 bases between. The CDR3 DNA follows: TGTGCCAGCGGGTTCAGTGGCAGCCCGGGGGATGAGCAGTTCTTC. Translation: CASGFSGSPGDEQFF.

The chain couples TRBV7-9 to TRBJ2-1, with 10 bases aligning to TRBD2. This CDR3 spans 15 amino acids. Germline assignment: CDR1 SEHNR and CDR2 FQNEAQ (reference sequence). V gave up 5 bases and J gave up 4 bases; unmatched junction bases: 5. The CDR3 DNA sequence: TGTGCCAGCAGCGTACTAGCGGGACTTTACAATGAGCAGTTCTTC. This gives the protein CASSVLAGLYNEQFF.

This clonotype showed up many times. This chain uses TRBV28 with TRBJ2-1; 15 positions match TRBD2. This CDR3 contains 16 residues. Germline CDR1 reads MDHEN; CDR2 reads SYDVKM. V dropped 7 bases and J dropped 6; count of bases not matched to a gene: 7. Here the CDR3 DNA reads TGTGCCAGCACCATACGGACTAGCGGGAGGGGCAATGAGCAGTTCTTC. As protein: CASTIRTSGRGNEQFF.

The gene calls are TRBV19 and TRBJ2-1; 8 nucleotides match TRBD2. The CDR3 has 15 amino acids. The V and J ends lost 4 bases and 2 bases, in that order; junction bases with no gene match: 4. Germline CDR1 and CDR2: LNHDA and SQIVND (reference sequence). The CDR3 protein is CASSSSGNPYNEQFF. The CDR3 region has the DNA TGTGCCAGTAGTAGTAGCGGGAATCCCTACAATGAGCAGTTCTTC.

This clonotype was observed many times. The genes are TRBV7-2 and TRBJ2-2, with 10 positions matching TRBD2. CDR3 length: 16 residues. V trimming: 3 bases; J trimming: 5 bases; junction bases outside the gene matches: 6. Germline V gene lookup returns CDR1 SGHTA and CDR2 FQGNSA. The CDR3 spells CASSLLAGVITGELFF. Here the CDR3 DNA reads TGTGCCAGCAGCTTGCTAGCGGGAGTCATTACCGGGGAGCTGTTTTTT.

The chain combines TRBV20-1 with TRBJ2-1; 7 bases agree with TRBD2. Germline CDR1 DFQATT, CDR2 SNEGSKA (reference sequence). V lost 3 bases and J lost 4; bases outside the gene matches: 12. This CDR3 has 16 residues. CDR3 in DNA: TGCAGTGCTAGGGGAGATAGCGGGTGGGGATACAATGAGCAGTTCTTC. This codes for CSARGDSGWGYNEQFF.